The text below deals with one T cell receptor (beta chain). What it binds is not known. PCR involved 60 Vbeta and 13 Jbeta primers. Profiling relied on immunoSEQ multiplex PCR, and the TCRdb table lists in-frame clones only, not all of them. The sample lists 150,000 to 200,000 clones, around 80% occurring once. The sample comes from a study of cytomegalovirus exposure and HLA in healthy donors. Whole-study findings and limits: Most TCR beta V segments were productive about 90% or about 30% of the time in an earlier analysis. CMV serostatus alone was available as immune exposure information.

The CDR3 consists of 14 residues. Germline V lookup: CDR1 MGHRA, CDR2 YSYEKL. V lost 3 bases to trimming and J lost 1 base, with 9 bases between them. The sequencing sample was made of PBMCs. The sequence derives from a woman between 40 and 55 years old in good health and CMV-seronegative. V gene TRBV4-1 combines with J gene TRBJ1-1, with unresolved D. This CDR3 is CASSHGRENTEAFF. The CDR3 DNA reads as TGCGCCAGCAGCCATGGGAGAGAGAACACTGAAGCTTTCTTT.